A selection of T cell receptor beta chains follows, all from one sample in a study of T-cell reconstitution after alpha-beta-depleted transplantation in children. TCRdb used MiXCR to reprocess the PCR reads, holding one entry per CDR3 protein. The sample lists around 800,000 distinct CDR3 sequences; under 20% were seen once. Sequencing used PBMCs, mostly from graft donor cells, obtained 360 days after TCRalphabeta/CD19-depleted stem cell transplant. These receptors originate from a male patient under 18 who had a stem cell transplant for acute lymphoblastic leukemia, so the T cells may come from the graft donor. CDR3s include the opening cysteine and the closing phenylalanine or tryptophan.

J gene | V gene | CDR3 length | CDR3 protein
TRBJ2-2 | TRBV28 | 14 | CASSSLTPTGELFF
TRBJ2-7 | TRBV6-5 | 18 | CASSYSIPGLAGPYEQYF
TRBJ2-2 | TRBV5-1 | 13 | CASSDFNTGELFF
TRBJ2-1 | TRBV12-5 | 15 | CASGPGTGPLNEQFF
TRBJ2-2 | TRBV19 | 16 | CASSRQREMYTGELFF
TRBJ2-3 | TRBV5-1 | 17 | CASSPTAGGGLTDTQYF
TRBJ2-7 | TRBV4-1 | 12 | CASSQDFLEQYF
TRBJ1-2 | TRBV20-1 | 15 | CSARDRAGFNYGYTF
TRBJ2-7 | TRBV29-1 | 13 | CSVTGTYLYEQYF
TRBJ2-2 | TRBV18 | 17 | CASSRTSGPHPPGELFF
TRBJ2-2 | TRBV7-3 | 14 | CASSLGTQTGELFF
TRBJ2-1 | TRBV5-1 | 15 | CASSRGLAGENEQFF
TRBJ1-1 | TRBV19 | 15 | CASSPEGRLNTEAFF
TRBJ2-3 | TRBV7-3 | 20 | CASSLTLAGVPSLATDTQYF
TRBJ2-1 | TRBV12-3/TRBV12-4 | 14 | CASSLIGIYNEQFF
TRBJ1-5 | TRBV4-1 | 16 | CASSPGGGQGIPGRHF
TRBJ2-1 | TRBV12-3/TRBV12-4 | 15 | CASSLRGGSHNEQFF
TRBJ2-1 | TRBV12-5 | 16 | CASGLVYGQKTDEQFF
TRBJ1-1 | TRBV5-1 | 13 | CASSLSRNTEAFF
TRBJ1-5 | TRBV19 | 12 | CASRPVGQPQHF
TRBJ2-7 | TRBV5-1 | 17 | CASSLAIGTGWENEQYF
TRBJ2-4 | TRBV5-1 | 13 | CASSLEGANIQYF
TRBJ2-7 | TRBV7-9 | 15 | CASSSPAGQDYEQYF
TRBJ2-3 | TRBV18 | 14 | CASCGRELSDTQYF
TRBJ2-1 | TRBV5-1 | 13 | CASTQQGYNEQFF
TRBJ2-7 | TRBV29-1 | 14 | CSVEGQGRTNEQYF
TRBJ2-3 | TRBV12-3/TRBV12-4 | 16 | CASSLRELAGADTQYF
TRBJ2-5 | TRBV15 | 18 | CATSGSRFRTSGKETQYF
TRBJ1-5 | TRBV18 | 17 | CASSLNTGVGSNQPQHF
TRBJ1-1 | TRBV27 | 14 | CASSSWGLGTEAFF
TRBJ2-1 | TRBV27 | 15 | CASSNHVAVIDEQFF
TRBJ2-1 | TRBV5-1 | 11 | CASTAVAEQFF
TRBJ1-2 | TRBV5-1 | 14 | CASSLVQGDYGYTF
TRBJ2-3 | TRBV4-1 | 17 | CASSQDGRSFPTDTQYF
TRBJ1-2 | TRBV7-9 | 15 | CASSFRDRPHYGYTF
TRBJ2-1 | TRBV5-1 | 14 | CASSGGQTYNEQFF
TRBJ2-1 | TRBV4-1 | 18 | CASSRRGLAGVWYNEQFF
TRBJ1-3 | TRBV4-1 | 14 | CASSQTPSGNTIYF
TRBJ2-6 | TRBV20-1 | 14 | CSAPSSSGANVLTF
TRBJ2-3 | TRBV3-1 | 16 | CASRRSGRASTDTQYF
TRBJ2-2 | TRBV15 | 14 | CATSRVRTGGELFF
TRBJ2-1 | TRBV7-6 | 17 | CASSPFSAGVKGSEQFF
TRBJ2-2 | TRBV12-3/TRBV12-4 | 12 | CASSTVSGELFF
TRBJ2-3 | TRBV5-1 | 15 | CASSLFAPNTDTQYF
TRBJ1-1 | TRBV6-1 | 13 | CASSEALMYEAFF
TRBJ1-1 | TRBV30 | 13 | CAWRRQGRTEAFF
TRBJ2-7 | TRBV9 | 15 | CASSGQAGGPYEQYF
TRBJ2-1 | TRBV20-1 | 17 | CSASWIAGTALYNEQFF
TRBJ1-1 | TRBV5-1 | 14 | CASSQQVINTEAFF
TRBJ2-7 | TRBV12-3/TRBV12-4 | 13 | CASSFGGLYEQYF
TRBJ2-1 | TRBV5-1 | 16 | CASSLYGGRSYNEQFF